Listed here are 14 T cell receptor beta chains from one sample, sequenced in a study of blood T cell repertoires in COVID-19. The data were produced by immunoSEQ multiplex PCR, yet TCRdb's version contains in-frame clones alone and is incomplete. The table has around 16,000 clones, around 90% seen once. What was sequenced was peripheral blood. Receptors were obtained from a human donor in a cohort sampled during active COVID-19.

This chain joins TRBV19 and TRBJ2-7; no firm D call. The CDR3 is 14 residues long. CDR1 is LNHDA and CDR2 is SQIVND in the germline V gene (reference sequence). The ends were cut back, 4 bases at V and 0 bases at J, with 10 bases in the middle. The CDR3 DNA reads TGTGCCAGTAGTACCCGGTCCGACTCCTACGAGCAGTACTTC. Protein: CASSTRSDSYEQYF.

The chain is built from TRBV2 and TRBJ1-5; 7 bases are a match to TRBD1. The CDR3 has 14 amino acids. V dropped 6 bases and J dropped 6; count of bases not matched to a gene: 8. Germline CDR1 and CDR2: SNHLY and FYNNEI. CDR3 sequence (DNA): TGTGCCAGCAGACCTGGACAGGAGGCTCAGCCCCAGCATTTT. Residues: CASRPGQEAQPQHF.

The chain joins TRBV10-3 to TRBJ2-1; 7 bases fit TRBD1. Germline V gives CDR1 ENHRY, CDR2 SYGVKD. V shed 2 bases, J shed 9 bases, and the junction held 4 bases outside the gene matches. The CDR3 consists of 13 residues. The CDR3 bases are TGTGCCATCAGTGAGAAGGGGGCAAGTGAGCAGTTCTTC. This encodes CAISEKGASEQFF.

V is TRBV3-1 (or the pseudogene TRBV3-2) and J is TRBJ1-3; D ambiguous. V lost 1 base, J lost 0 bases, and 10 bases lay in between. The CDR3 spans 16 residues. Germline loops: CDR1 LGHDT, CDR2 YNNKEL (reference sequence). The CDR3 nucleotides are TGTGCCAGCAGCCAAGGCCAGGCCATCTCTGGAAACACCATATATTTT. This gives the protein CASSQGQAISGNTIYF.

DNA of the CDR3: TGTGCCAGCAGCGTAGTAGACAACAATGAGCAGTTCTTC. It yields the protein CASSVVDNNEQFF. The chain recombines TRBV9 with TRBJ2-1; D is unresolved. Germline CDR1 reads SGDLS; CDR2 reads YYNGEE. V was shortened by 0 bases and J by 5 bases, with 6 bases between the two germline ends. The CDR3 totals 13 residues.

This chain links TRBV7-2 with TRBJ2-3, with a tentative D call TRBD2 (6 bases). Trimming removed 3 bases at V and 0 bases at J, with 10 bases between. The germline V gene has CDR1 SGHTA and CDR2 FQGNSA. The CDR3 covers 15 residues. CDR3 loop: CASSFIADSTDTQYF. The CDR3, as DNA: TGTGCCAGCAGCTTTATAGCGGACAGCACAGATACGCAGTATTTT.

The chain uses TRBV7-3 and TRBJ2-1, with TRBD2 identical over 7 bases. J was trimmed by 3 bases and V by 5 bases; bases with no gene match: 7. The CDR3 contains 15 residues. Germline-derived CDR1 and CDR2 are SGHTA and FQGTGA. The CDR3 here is CASSAAGFDYNEQFF. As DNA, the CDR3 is TGTGCCAGCAGCGCAGCGGGGTTCGACTACAATGAGCAGTTCTTC.

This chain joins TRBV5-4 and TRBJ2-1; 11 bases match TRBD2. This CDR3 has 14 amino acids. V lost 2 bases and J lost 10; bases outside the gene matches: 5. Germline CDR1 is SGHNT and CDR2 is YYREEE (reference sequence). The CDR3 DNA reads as TGTGCCAGCAGCTTAGGTAGCGGGGGGGACGAGCAGTTCTTC. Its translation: CASSLGSGGDEQFF.

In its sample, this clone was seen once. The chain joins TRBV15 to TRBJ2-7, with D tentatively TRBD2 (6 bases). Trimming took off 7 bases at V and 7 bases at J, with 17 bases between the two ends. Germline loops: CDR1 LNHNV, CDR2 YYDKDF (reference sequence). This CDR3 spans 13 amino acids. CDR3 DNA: TGTGCCACCACGGACTACGCTAAAAAAGAGCAGTACTTC. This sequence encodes CATTDYAKKEQYF.

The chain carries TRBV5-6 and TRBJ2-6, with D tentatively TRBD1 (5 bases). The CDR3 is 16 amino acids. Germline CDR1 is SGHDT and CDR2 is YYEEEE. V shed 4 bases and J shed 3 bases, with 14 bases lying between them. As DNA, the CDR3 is TGTGCCAGCAGCGTGATGCAGGGAAGTGGGGCCAACGTCCTGACTTTC. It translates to CASSVMQGSGANVLTF.

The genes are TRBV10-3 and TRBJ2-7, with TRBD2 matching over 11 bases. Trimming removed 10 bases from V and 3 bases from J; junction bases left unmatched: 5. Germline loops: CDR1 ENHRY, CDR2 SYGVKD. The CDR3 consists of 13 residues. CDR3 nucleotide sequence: TGTGCCACTACTAGCGGGGGAGGCTACGAGCAGTACTTC. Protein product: CATTSGGGYEQYF.

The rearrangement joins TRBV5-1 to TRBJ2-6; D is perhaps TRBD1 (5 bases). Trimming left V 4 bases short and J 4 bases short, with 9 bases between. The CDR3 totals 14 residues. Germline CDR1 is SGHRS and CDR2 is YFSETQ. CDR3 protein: CASSERTGANVLTF. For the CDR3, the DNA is TGCGCCAGCAGCGAACGGACAGGGGCCAACGTCCTGACTTTC.

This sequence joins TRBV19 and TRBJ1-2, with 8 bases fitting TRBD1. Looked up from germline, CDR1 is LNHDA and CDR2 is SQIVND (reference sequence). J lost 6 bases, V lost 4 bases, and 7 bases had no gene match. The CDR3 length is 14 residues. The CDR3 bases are TGTGCCAGTAGTAGAGACAGGGGAATAGATGGCTACACCTTC. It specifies CASSRDRGIDGYTF. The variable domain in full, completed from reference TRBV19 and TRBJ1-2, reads DGGITQSPKYLFRKEGQNVTLSCEQNLNHDAMYWYRQDPGQGLRLIYYSQIVNDFQKGDIAEGYSVSREKKESFPLTVTSAQKNPTAFYLCASSRDRGIDGYTFGSGTRLTVV.

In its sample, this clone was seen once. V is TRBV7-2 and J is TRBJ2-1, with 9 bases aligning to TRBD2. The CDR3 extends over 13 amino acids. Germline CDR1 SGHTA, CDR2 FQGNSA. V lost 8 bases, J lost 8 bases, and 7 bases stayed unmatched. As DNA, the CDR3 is TGTGCCAGCCTAGCGGGAAATACCGATGAGCAGTTCTTC. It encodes CASLAGNTDEQFF.